Shown below are 6 T cell receptor beta chains from a single sample sequenced in a study of T cell responses to AZD1222 COVID-19 vaccine. Generated by immunoSEQ multiplex PCR, the TCRdb table keeps only in-frame clones and is missing some. Of about 130,000 clones in the sample, about nine tenths were seen once. The source material was peripheral blood, sampled 28 days after the second AZD1222 dose. These receptors came from an adult who received the AZD1222 COVID-19 vaccine.

The V and J genes are TRBV12-3 or TRBV12-4 and TRBJ1-5; D call uncertain. This CDR3 is 13 amino acids long. V lost 2 bases to trimming and J lost 6 bases, with 8 bases between them. The CDR3 spells CASSLRKSQPQHF. CDR3 nucleotide sequence: TGTGCCAGCAGTTTAAGGAAGAGTCAGCCCCAGCATTTT.

This chain connects TRBV18 to TRBJ1-1, with TRBD1 as a possible D gene (5 bases). This CDR3 spans 14 amino acids. Germline V gives CDR1 KGHSH, CDR2 LQKENI. The V end lost 1 base, the J end lost 6 bases, and 12 bases lay between the germline ends. Written as DNA, the CDR3 is TGTGCCAGCTCACCACTTGAAAGGGGCGCTGAAGCTTTCTTT. This gives the protein CASSPLERGAEAFF.

The chain carries TRBV10-3 and TRBJ2-1; 11 bases are shared with TRBD2. V was pared by 6 bases and J by 4 bases, with 5 bases of the junction left unmatched. Germline values: CDR1 ENHRY, CDR2 SYGVKD. The CDR3 runs 15 residues. CDR3 region: CAISSGLAEYNEQFF. The CDR3 nucleotides are TGTGCCATCAGCTCGGGACTAGCGGAATACAATGAGCAGTTCTTC.

The V call is TRBV18, the J call TRBJ1-1; D call uncertain. The CDR3 consists of 14 residues. Germline V gene sequence: CDR1 KGHSH, CDR2 LQKENI. With 0 bases removed from V and 4 bases from J, the gap between germline ends came to 9 bases. In nucleotides, the CDR3 is TGTGCCAGCTCACCACCGACTATTCGCACTGAAGCTTTCTTT. It is translated as CASSPPTIRTEAFF.

The chain joins TRBV19 to TRBJ2-3; 13 bases line up with TRBD2. J gave up 2 bases and V 4 bases, and 6 bases lay outside the gene matches. The CDR3 runs to 17 residues. CDR1 and CDR2 from the germline V gene are LNHDA and SQIVND (reference sequence). The CDR3: CASSRKGLAGSTDTQYF. CDR3 nucleotides: TGTGCCAGTAGTAGAAAGGGACTAGCGGGATCCACAGATACGCAGTATTTT.

The chain has TRBV5-5 and TRBJ2-7; TRBD1 matches 8 bases. The CDR3 runs 16 residues. V was pared by 0 bases and J by 0 bases, with 5 bases of the junction left unmatched. CDR1 is SGHKS and CDR2 is YYEKEE in the germline V gene (reference sequence). CDR3 region: CASSLGGQVSSYEQYF. CDR3 in DNA: TGTGCCAGCAGCTTGGGGGGACAGGTGAGCTCCTACGAGCAGTACTTC.